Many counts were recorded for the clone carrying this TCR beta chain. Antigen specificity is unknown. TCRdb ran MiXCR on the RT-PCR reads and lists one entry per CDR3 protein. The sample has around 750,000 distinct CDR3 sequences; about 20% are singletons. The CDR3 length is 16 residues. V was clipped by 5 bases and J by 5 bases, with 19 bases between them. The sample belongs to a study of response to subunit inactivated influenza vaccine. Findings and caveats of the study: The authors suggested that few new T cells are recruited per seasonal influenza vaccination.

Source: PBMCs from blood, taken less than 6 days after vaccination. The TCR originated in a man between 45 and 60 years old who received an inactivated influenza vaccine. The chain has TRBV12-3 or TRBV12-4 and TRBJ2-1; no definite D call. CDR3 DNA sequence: TGTGCCAGCAGTCCCCCTTTTGGGGTCCCAAACAATGAGCAGTTCTTC. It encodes CASSPPFGVPNNEQFF.